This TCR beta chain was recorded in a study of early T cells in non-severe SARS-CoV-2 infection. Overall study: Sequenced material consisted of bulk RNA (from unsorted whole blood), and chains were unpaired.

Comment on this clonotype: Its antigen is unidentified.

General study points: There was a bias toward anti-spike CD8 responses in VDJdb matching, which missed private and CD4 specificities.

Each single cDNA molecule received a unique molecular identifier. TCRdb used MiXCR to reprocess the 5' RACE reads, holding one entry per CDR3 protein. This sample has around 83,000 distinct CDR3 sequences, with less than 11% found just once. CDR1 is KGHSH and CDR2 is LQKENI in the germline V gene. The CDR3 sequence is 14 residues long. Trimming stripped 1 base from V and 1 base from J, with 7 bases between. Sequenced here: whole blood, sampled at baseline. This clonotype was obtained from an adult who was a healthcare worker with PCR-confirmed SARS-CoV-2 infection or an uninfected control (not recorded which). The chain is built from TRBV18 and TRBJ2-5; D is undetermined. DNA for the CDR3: TGTGCCAGCTCACCACGAGCGTCCCAAGAGACCCAGTACTTC. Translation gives CASSPRASQETQYF.